Listed below are T cell receptor beta chains from one sample, sequenced in a study of HIV-infected children after antiretroviral therapy interruption. TCRdb reprocessed the 3' RACE reads with MiXCR, giving one entry per CDR3 protein. The data show some 40,000 distinct CDR3 sequences, with approximately 7% seen just once and roughly 0.87% held by the top ten. Sequences were derived from CD45RA+ CD4+ T cells from PBMCs, pooled from several time points, sampled from a donor given antiretroviral therapy, either interrupted or continuous. The receptors derive from a pool of human donors with HIV. Each CDR3 is given with its conserved first and last residue.

v_call cdr3_aa
TRBV19 CASSRQGMNTEAFF
TRBV7-2 CASSSLRQGTEAFF
TRBV13 CASSRGPQNTIYF
TRBV5-1 CASSQLAGDPYNEQFF
TRBV27 CASRGKGLAGGPAFHEQFF
TRBV12-3/TRBV12-4 CASTLLGEETQYF
TRBV7-6 CASSSGGGSTDTQYF
TRBV28 CASSLYRDRVEQYF
TRBV7-6 CASSLANINTEAFF
TRBV3-1 CASSQDLHRTDTQYF
TRBV6-6 CASSYPPSQKGYGYTF
TRBV29-1 CSVIGLAGGSDNEQFF
TRBV20-1 CSALGYEQYF
TRBV10-2 CASSVDRKGGYTEAFF
TRBV6-5 CASRTASGANVLTF
TRBV5-1 CASSLVTSGNNEQFF
TRBV27 CASSLRRGEGWSYEQYF
TRBV28 CASFPGTGGGEQYF
TRBV23-1 CASSQPGPISYQPQHF
TRBV12-3/TRBV12-4 CASNYDRANTEAFF
TRBV9 CASSVDGVGNSPLHF
TRBV20-1 CSARGFGGQGTDTQYF
TRBV11-3 CASSLGQGFGPDTQYF
TRBV5-4 CASSDPTDWSYNEQFF
TRBV28 CASSLRGEGNQPQHF
TRBV20-1 CSASHTRTLGAFF
TRBV11-2 CASSFKGPTQLVRGNEQFF
TRBV20-1 CSARPGLNTGELFF
TRBV28 CASSKASGLSYEQYF
TRBV6-6 CASRHDRAFSNQPQHF
TRBV4-1 CASSQQPGQGPGELFF
TRBV27 CASSPRAEGWKHTEAFF
TRBV7-9 CASSMLKAEHEQFF
TRBV20-1 CSATPIQGAYTF
TRBV19 CASSAMTGPYGYTF
TRBV2 CASSERWNQETQYF
TRBV6-5 CASSYSRDFTYEQYF
TRBV10-3 CAISEGTGLTVSYEQYF
TRBV11-2 CASSLGTPYEQYF
TRBV5-2 CASKGLLYADTQYF